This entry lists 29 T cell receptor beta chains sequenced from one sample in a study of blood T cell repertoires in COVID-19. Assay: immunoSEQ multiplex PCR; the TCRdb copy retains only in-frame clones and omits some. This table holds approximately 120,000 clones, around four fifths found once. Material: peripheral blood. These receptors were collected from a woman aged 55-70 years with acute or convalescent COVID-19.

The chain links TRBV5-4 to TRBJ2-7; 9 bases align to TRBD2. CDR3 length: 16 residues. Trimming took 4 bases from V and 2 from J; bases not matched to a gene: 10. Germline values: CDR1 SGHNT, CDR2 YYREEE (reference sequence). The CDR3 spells CASSQGGLASAYEQYF. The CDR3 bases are TGTGCCAGCAGCCAGGGAGGACTAGCGTCCGCCTACGAGCAGTACTTC.

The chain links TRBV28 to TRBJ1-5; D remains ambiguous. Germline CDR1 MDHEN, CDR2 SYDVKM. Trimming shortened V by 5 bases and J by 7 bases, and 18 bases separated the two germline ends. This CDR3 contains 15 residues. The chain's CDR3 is CASSQPDGSGQPQHF. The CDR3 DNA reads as TGTGCCAGCAGTCAACCGGACGGTTCGGGGCAGCCCCAGCATTTT.

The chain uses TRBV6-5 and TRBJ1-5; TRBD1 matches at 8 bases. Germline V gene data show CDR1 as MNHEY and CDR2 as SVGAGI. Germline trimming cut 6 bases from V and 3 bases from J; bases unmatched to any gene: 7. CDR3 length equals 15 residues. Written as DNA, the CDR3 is TGTGCCAGCAGCCCGGACAGGGTGGTCAATCAGCCCCAGCATTTT. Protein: CASSPDRVVNQPQHF.

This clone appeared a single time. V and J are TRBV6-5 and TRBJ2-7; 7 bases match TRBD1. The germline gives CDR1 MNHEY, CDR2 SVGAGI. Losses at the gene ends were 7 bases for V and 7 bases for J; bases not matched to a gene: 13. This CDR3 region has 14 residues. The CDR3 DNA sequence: TGTGCCAGCACCAAGGGGGCTACCCAGCAAGAGCAGTACTTC. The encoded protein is CASTKGATQQEQYF.

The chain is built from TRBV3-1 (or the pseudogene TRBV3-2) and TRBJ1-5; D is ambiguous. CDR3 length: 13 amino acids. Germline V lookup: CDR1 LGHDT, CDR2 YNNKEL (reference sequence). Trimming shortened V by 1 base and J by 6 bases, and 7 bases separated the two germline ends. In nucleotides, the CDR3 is TGTGCCAGCAGCCAAGGTTCCCGTCAGCCCCAGCATTTT. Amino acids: CASSQGSRQPQHF.

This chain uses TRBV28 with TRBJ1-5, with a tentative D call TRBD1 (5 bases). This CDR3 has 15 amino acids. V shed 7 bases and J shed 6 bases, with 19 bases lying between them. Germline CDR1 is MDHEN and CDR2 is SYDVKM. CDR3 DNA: TGTGCCAGCACCTCAGGGCCCGGGAGTCTTCAGCCCCAGCATTTT. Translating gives CASTSGPGSLQPQHF.

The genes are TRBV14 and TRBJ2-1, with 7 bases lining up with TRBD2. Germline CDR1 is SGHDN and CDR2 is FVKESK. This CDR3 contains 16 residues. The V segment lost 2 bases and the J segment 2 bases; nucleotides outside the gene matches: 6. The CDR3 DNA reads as TGTGCCAGCAGCCAATTCGGGGGGAGCACCTACAATGAGCAGTTCTTC. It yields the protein CASSQFGGSTYNEQFF.

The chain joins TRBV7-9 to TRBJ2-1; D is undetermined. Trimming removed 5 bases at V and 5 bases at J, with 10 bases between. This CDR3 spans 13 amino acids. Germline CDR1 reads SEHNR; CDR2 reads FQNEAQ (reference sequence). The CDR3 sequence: CASSRQKNNEQFF. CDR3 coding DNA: TGTGCCAGCAGCCGACAAAAGAACAATGAGCAGTTCTTC.

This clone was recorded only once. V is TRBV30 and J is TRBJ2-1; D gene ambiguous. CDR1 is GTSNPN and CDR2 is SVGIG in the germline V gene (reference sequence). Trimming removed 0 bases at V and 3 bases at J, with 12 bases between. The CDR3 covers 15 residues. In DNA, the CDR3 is TGTGCCTGGAGTGTACGTAGGTCTAGCTACAATGAGCAGTTCTTC. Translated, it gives CAWSVRRSSYNEQFF.

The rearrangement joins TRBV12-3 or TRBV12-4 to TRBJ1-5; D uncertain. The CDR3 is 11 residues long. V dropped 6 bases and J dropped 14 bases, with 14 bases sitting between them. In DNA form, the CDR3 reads TGTGCCAGCAGATCGATCGGGGTTGAGCATTTT. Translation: CASRSIGVEHF.

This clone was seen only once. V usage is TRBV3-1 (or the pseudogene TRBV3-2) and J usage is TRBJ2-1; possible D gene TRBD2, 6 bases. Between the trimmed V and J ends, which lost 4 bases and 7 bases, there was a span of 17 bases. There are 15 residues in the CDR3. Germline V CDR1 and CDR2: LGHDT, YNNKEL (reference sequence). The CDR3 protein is CASSLGGIAGNEQFF. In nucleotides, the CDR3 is TGTGCCAGCAGCCTGGGGGGAATAGCTGGGAATGAGCAGTTCTTC.

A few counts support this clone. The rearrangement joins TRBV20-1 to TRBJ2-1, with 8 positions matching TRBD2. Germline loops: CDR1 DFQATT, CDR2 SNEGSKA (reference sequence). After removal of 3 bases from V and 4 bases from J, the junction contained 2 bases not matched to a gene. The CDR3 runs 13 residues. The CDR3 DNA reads TGCAGTGCTAGTCCTAGCGGGTACAATGAGCAGTTCTTC. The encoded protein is CSASPSGYNEQFF.

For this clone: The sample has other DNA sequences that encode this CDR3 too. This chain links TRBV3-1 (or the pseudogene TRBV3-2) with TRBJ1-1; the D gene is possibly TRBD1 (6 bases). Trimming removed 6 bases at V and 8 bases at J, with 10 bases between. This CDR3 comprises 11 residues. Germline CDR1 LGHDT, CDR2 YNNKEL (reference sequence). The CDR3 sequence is CASSQTGEAFF. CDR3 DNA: TGTGCCAGCAGTCAAACAGGGGAAGCTTTCTTT.

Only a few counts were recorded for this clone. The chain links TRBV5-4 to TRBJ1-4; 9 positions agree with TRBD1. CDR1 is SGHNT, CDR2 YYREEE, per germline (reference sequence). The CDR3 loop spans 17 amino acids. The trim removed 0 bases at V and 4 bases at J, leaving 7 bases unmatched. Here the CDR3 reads CASSLVGQGHGNEKLFF. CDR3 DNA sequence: TGTGCCAGCAGCTTGGTGGGACAGGGACACGGTAATGAAAAACTGTTTTTT.

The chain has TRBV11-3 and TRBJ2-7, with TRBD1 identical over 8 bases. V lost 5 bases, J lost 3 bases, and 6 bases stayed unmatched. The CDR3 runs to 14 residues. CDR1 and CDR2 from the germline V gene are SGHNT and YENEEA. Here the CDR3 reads CASSPGQGSYEQYF. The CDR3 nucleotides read TGTGCCAGCAGCCCTGGACAGGGTAGCTACGAGCAGTACTTC.

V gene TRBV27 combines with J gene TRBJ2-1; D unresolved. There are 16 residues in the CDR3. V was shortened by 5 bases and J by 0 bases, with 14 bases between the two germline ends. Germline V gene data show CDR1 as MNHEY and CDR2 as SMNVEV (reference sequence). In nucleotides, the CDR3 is TGTGCCAGCAGTCCCGACCTAGGTAGCTCCTACAATGAGCAGTTCTTC. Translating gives CASSPDLGSSYNEQFF.

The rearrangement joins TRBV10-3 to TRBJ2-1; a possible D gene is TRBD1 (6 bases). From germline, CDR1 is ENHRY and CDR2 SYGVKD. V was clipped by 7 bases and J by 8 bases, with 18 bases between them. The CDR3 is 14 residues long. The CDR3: CAIKEAGARDEQFF. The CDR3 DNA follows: TGTGCCATCAAGGAGGCAGGGGCTAGGGATGAGCAGTTCTTC.

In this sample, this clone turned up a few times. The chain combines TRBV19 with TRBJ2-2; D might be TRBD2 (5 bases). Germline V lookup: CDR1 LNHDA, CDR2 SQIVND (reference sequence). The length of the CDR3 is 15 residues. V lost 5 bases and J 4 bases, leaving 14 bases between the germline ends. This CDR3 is CASSEGWMGTGELFF. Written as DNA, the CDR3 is TGTGCCAGTAGTGAGGGTTGGATGGGCACCGGGGAGCTGTTTTTT.

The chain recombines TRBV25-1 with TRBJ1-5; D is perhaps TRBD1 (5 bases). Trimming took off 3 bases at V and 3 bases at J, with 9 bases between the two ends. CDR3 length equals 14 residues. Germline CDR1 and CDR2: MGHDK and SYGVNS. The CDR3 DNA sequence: TGTGCCAGCAGTGACCAGGGCGACAATCAGCCCCAGCATTTT. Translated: CASSDQGDNQPQHF.

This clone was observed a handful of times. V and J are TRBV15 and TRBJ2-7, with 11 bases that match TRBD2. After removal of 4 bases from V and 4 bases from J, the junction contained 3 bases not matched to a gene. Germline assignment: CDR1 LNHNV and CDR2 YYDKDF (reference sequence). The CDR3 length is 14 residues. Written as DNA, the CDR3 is TGTGCCACCAGCACCCTAGCGGGAGGTTACGAGCAGTACTTC. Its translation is CATSTLAGGYEQYF.

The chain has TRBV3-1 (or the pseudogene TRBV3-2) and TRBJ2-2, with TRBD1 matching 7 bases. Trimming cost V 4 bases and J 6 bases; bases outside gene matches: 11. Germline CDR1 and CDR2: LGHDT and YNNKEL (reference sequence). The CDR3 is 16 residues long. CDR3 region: CASSPERPTGAGELFF. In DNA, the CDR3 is TGTGCCAGCAGCCCCGAACGCCCCACAGGGGCCGGGGAGCTGTTTTTT.

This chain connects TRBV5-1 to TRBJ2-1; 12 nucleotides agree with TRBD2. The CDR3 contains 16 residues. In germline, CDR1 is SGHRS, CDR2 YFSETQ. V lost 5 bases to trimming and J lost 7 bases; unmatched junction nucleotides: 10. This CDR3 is CASRYGGLAGRNEQFF. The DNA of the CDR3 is TGCGCCAGCAGATATGGTGGACTAGCGGGAAGGAATGAGCAGTTCTTC.

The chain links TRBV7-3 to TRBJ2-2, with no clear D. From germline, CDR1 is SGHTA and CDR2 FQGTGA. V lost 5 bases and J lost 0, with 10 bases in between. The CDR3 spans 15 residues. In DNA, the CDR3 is TGTGCCAGCAGCCCTTATGGGCCGAACACCGGGGAGCTGTTTTTT. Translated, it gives CASSPYGPNTGELFF.

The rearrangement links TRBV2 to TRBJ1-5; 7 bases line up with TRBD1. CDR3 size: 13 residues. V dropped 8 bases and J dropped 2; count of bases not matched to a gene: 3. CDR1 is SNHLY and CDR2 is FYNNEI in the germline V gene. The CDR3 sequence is CASGQDGNQPQHF. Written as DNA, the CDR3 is TGTGCCAGCGGACAGGATGGCAATCAGCCCCAGCATTTT.

CDR3 amino acids: CASSLSGQQETQYF. CDR3 in DNA: TGTGCCAGCAGCTTATCGGGACAGCAAGAGACCCAGTACTTC. The chain carries TRBV7-8 and TRBJ2-5; 7 nucleotides match TRBD1. The CDR3 is 14 residues long. Per germline, CDR1 SGHVS and CDR2 FQNEAQ. The V and J ends lost 2 bases and 2 bases, in that order; junction bases with no gene match: 2.

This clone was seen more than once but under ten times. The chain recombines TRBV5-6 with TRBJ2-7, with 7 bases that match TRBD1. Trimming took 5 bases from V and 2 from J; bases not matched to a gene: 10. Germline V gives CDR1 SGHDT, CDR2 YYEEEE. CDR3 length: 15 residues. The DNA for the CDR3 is TGTGCCAGCAGGGACATGAGACAGGGTCCCTACGAGCAGTACTTC. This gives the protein CASRDMRQGPYEQYF.

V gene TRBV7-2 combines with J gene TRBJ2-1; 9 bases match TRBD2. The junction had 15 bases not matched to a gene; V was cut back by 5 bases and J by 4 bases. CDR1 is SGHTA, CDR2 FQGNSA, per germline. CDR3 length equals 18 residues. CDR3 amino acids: CASSRLMAGGSSYNEQFF. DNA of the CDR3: TGTGCCAGCAGCCGCCTTATGGCGGGAGGGAGTTCGTACAATGAGCAGTTCTTC.

The CDR3 DNA follows: TGTGCCAGCAGCTTAGATTGGGCCACCTACGAGCAGTACTTC. This codes for CASSLDWATYEQYF. This chain uses TRBV7-2 with TRBJ2-7, with unresolved D. The CDR3 consists of 14 residues. V was pared by 1 base and J by 2 bases, with 9 bases between. Germline CDR1 reads SGHTA; CDR2 reads FQGNSA. Combining the CDR3 with reference TRBV7-2 and TRBJ2-7 gives the whole variable domain GAGVSQSPSNKVTEKGKDVELRCDPISGHTALYWYRQSLGQGLEFLIYFQGNSAPDKSGLPSDRFSAERTGGSVSTLTIQRTQQEDSAVYLCASSLDWATYEQYFGPGTRLTVT.

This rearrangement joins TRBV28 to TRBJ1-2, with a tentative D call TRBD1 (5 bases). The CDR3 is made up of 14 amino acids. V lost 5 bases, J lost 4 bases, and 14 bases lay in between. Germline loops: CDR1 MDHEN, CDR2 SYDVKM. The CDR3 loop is CASSAGGASYGYTF. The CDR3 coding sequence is TGTGCCAGCAGTGCCGGTGGGGCCTCCTATGGCTACACCTTC.